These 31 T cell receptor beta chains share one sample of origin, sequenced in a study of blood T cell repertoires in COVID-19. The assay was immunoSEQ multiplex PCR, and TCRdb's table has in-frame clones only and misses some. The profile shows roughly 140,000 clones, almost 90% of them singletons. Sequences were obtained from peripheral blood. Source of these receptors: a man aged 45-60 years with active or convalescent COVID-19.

CDR3 DNA sequence: TGTGCCAGCAGCTTACTGAAAGGCTCTCGACTAGCGGGTGGGAATGAGCAGTTCTTC. Its protein is CASSLLKGSRLAGGNEQFF. The rearrangement links TRBV7-8 to TRBJ2-1, with TRBD2 matching 10 bases. Per germline, CDR1 SGHVS and CDR2 FQNEAQ. CDR3 length: 19 amino acids. The V gene end was trimmed by 2 bases and the J gene end by 7 bases; junction bases not matched to a gene: 17.

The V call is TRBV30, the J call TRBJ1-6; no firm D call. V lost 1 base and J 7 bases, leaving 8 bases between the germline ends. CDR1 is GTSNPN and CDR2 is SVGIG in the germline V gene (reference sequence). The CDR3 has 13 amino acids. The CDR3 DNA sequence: TGTGCCTGGAGTGCAGGCCTCAATTCACCCCTCCACTTT. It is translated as CAWSAGLNSPLHF.

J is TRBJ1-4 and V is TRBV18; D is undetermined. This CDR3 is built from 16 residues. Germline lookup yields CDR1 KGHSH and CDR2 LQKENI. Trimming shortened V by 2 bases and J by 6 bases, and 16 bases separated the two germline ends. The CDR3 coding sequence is TGTGCCAGCTCACCAGTGGCGTGGGCGCGGGATGAAAAACTGTTTTTT. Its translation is CASSPVAWARDEKLFF.

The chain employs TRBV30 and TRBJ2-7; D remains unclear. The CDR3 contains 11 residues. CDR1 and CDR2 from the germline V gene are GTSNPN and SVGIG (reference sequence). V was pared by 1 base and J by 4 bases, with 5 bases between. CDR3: CAWSGQYEQYF. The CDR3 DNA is TGTGCCTGGAGTGGGCAGTACGAGCAGTACTTC.

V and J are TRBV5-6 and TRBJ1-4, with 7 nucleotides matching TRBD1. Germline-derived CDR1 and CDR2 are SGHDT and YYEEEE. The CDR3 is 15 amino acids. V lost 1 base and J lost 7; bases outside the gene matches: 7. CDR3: CASSLSPGGVEKLFF. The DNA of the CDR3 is TGTGCCAGCAGCTTGTCCCCAGGGGGTGTTGAAAAACTGTTTTTT.

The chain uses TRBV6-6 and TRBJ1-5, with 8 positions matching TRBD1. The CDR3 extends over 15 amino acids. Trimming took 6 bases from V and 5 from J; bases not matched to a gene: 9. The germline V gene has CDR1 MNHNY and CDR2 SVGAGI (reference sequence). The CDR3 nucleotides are TGTGCCAGCAGCTCCAGTCAGGGGGCCTATCAGCCCCAGCATTTT. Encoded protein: CASSSSQGAYQPQHF.

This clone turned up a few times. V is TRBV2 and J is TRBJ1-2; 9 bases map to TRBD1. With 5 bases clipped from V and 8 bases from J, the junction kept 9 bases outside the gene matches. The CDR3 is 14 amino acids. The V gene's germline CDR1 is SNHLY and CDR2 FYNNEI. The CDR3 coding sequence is TGTGCCAGCAGTCAGACCGGGACAGGGTTCGGCTACACCTTC. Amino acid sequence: CASSQTGTGFGYTF. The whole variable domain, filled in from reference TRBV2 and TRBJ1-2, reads EPEVTQTPSHQVTQMGQEVILRCVPISNHLYFYWYRQILGQKVEFLVSFYNNEISEKSEIFDDQFSVERPDGSNFTLKIRSTKLEDSAMYFCASSQTGTGFGYTFGSGTRLTVV.

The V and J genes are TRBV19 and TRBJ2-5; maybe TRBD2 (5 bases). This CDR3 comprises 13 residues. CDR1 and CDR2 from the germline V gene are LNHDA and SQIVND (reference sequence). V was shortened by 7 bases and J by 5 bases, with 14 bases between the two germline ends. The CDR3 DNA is TGTGCCAGTAATGGAGGCTTTGAGGAGACCCAGTACTTC. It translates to CASNGGFEETQYF. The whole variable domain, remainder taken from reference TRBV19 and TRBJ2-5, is DGGITQSPKYLFRKEGQNVTLSCEQNLNHDAMYWYRQDPGQGLRLIYYSQIVNDFQKGDIAEGYSVSREKKESFPLTVTSAQKNPTAFYLCASNGGFEETQYFGPGTRLLVL.

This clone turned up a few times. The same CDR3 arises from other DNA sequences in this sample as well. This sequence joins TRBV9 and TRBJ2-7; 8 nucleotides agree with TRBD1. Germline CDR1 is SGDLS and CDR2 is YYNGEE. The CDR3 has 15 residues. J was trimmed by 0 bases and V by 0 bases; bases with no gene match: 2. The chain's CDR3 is CASSVGQGLSYEQYF. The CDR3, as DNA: TGTGCCAGCAGCGTAGGACAGGGGCTCTCCTACGAGCAGTACTTC. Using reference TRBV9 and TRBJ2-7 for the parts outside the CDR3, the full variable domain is DSGVTQTPKHLITATGQRVTLRCSPRSGDLSVYWYQQSLDQGLQFLIQYYNGEERAKGNILERFSAQQFPDLHSELNLSSLELGDSALYFCASSVGQGLSYEQYFGPGTRLTVT.

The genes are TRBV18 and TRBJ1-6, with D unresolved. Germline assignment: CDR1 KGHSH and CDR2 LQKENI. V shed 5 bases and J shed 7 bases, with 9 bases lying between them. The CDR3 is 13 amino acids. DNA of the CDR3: TGTGCCAGCTCAAGAGGGAACAATTCACCCCTCCACTTT. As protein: CASSRGNNSPLHF. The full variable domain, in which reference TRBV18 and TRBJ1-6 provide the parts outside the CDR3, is NAGVMQNPRHLVRRRGQEARLRCSPMKGHSHVYWYRQLPEEGLKFMVYLQKENIIDESGMPKERFSAEFPKEGPSILRIQQVVRGDSAAYFCASSRGNNSPLHFGNGTRLTVT.

The CDR3 region has the DNA TGTGCCAGCAGTTTCGGGGTCACAGATACGCAGTATTTT. Protein: CASSFGVTDTQYF. The chain carries TRBV12-3 or TRBV12-4 and TRBJ2-3; D is possibly TRBD2 (5 bases). This CDR3 is 13 amino acids long. The V and J ends lost 3 bases and 2 bases respectively, with 6 bases between them.

CDR3 residues: CATSELESGETGELFF. The CDR3 nucleotides are TGTGCCACCAGTGAATTAGAGTCGGGGGAAACCGGGGAGCTGTTTTTT. The chain has TRBV24-1 and TRBJ2-2; maybe TRBD2 (6 bases). V dropped 4 bases and J dropped 5 bases, with 16 bases sitting between them. The germline V gene has CDR1 KGHDR and CDR2 SFDVKD. The CDR3 covers 16 residues.

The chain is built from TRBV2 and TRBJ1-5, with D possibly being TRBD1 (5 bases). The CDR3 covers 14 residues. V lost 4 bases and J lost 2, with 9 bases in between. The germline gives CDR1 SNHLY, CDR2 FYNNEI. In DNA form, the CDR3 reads TGTGCCAGCAGTGCCCAGGGTGGCAATCAGCCCCAGCATTTT. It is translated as CASSAQGGNQPQHF.

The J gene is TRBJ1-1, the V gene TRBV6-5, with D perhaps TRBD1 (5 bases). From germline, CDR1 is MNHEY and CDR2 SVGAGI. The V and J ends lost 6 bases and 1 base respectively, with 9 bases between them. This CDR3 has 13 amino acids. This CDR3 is CASRITGNTEAFF. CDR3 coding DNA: TGTGCCAGCAGGATTACAGGGAACACTGAAGCTTTCTTT.

In DNA, the CDR3 is TGTGCCAGCAGCAGGGGCGGGGGCCTCTCCTACGAGCAGTACTTC. This sequence encodes CASSRGGGLSYEQYF. V and J are TRBV2 and TRBJ2-7; maybe TRBD2 (7 bases). V was trimmed by 6 bases and J by 0 bases, leaving 15 bases between them. The CDR3 has 15 residues. Germline CDR1 SNHLY, CDR2 FYNNEI.

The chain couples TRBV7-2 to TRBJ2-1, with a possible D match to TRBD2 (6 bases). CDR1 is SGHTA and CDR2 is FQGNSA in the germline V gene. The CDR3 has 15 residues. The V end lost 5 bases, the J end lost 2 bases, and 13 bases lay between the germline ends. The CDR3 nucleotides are TGTGCCAGCAGCCTCTATTCTAGCGCCTACAATGAGCAGTTCTTC. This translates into CASSLYSSAYNEQFF.

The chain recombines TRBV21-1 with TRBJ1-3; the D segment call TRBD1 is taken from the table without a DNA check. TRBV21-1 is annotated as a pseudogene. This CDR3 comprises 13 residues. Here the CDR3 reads CASPLYSGNTIYF. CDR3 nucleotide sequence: TGTGCCAGCCCTTTGTACAGCGGAAACACCATATATTTT.

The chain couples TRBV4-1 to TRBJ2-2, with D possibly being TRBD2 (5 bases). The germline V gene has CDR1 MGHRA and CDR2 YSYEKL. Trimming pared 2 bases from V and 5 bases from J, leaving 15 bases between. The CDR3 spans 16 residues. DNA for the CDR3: TGCGCCAGCAGCCAACCGGGAAGGGTAGAAACCGGGGAGCTGTTTTTT. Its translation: CASSQPGRVETGELFF.

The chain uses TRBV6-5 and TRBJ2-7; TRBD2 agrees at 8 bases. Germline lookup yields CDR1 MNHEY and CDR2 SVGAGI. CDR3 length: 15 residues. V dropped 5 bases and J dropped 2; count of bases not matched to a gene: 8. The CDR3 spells CASSPRTAGAYEQYF. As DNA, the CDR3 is TGTGCCAGCAGTCCCAGAACAGCGGGAGCCTACGAGCAGTACTTC.

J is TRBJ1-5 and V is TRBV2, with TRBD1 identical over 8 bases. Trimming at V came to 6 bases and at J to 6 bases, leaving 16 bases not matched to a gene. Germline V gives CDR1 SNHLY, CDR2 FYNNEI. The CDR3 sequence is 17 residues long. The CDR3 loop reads CASSRPGGAVNGQPQHF. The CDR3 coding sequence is TGTGCCAGCAGCCGACCAGGGGGCGCAGTTAACGGTCAGCCCCAGCATTTT.

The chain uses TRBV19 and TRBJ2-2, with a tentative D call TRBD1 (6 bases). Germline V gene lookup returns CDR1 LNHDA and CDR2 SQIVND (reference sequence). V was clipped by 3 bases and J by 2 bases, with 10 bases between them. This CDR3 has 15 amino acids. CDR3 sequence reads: CASSIGQINTGELFF. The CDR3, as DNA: TGTGCCAGTAGTATCGGACAGATCAACACCGGGGAGCTGTTTTTT.

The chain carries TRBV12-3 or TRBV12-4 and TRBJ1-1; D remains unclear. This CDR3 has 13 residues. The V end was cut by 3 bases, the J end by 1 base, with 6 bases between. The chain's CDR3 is CASSLRENTEAFF. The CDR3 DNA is TGTGCCAGCAGTTTGAGGGAGAACACTGAAGCTTTCTTT.

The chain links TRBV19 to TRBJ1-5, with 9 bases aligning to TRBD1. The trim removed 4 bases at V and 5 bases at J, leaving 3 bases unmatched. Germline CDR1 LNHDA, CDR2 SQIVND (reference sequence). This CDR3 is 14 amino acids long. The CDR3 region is CASSKWTGDQPQHF. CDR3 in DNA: TGTGCCAGTAGTAAGTGGACAGGGGATCAGCCCCAGCATTTT.

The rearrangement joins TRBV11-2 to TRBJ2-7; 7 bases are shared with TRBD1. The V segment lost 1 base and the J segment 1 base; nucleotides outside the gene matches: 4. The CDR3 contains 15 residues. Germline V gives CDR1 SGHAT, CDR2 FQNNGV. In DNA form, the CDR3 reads TGTGCCAGCAGCTTAGTCCAGGGGGTTTCCTACGAGCAGTACTTC. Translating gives CASSLVQGVSYEQYF.

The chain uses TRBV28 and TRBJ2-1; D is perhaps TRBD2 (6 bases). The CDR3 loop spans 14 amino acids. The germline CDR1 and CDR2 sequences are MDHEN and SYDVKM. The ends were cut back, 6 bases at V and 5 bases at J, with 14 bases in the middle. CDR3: CASSRAGHNNEQFF. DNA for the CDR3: TGTGCCAGCAGCCGGGCGGGGCACAACAATGAGCAGTTCTTC.

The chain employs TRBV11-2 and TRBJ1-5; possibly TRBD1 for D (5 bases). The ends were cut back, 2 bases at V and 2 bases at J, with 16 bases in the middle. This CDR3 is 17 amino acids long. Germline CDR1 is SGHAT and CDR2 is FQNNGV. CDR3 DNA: TGTGCCAGCAGCTTATCCTCGGGGGTGTGGGGCAATCAGCCCCAGCATTTT. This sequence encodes CASSLSSGVWGNQPQHF.

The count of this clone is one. Here the CDR3 reads CASSLTGGDGLGNTIYF. The CDR3 coding sequence is TGTGCCAGCAGCTTGACAGGCGGAGACGGGCTTGGAAACACCATATATTTT. This chain links TRBV5-5 with TRBJ1-3, with TRBD1 as a possible D gene (5 bases). The CDR3 totals 17 residues. Per germline, CDR1 SGHKS and CDR2 YYEKEE (reference sequence). V was cut by 1 base and J by 3 bases, with 17 bases left in between. Combining the CDR3 with reference TRBV5-5 and TRBJ1-3 gives the whole variable domain DAGVTQSPTHLIKTRGQQVTLRCSPISGHKSVSWYQQVLGQGPQFIFQYYEKEERGRGNFPDRFSARQFPNYSSELNVNALLLGDSALYLCASSLTGGDGLGNTIYFGEGSWLTVV.

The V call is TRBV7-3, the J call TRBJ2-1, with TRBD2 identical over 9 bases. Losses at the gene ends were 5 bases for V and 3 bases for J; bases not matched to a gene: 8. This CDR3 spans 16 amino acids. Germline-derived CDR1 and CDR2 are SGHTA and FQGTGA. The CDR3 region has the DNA TGTGCCAGCAGCCCAAGCAATAGCGGGAGCTACAATGAGCAGTTCTTC. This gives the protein CASSPSNSGSYNEQFF.

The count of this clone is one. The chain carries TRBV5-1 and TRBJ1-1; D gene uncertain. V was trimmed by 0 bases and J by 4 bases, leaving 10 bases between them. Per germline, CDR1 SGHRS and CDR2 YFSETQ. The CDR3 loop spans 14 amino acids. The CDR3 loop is CASSLVPGSTEAFF. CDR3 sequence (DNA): TGCGCCAGCAGCTTGGTTCCGGGGTCCACTGAAGCTTTCTTT.

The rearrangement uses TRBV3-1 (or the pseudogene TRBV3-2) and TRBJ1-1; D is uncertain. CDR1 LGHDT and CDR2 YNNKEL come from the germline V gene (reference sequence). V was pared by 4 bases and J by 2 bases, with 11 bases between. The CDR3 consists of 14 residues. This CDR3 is CASSPLAGNTEAFF. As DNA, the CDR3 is TGTGCCAGCAGCCCTCTAGCAGGCAACACTGAAGCTTTCTTT.

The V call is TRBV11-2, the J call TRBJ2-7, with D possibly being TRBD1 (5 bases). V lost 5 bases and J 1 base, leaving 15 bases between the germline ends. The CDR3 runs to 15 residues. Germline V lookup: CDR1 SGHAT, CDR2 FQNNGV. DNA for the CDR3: TGTGCCAGCAGCCCATCAGGGCCCTTGTCCTACGAGCAGTACTTC. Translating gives CASSPSGPLSYEQYF.